A selection of T cell receptor beta chains follows, all from one sample in a study of blood T cell repertoires in COVID-19. Produced via immunoSEQ multiplex PCR; TCRdb's table is partial and in-frame only. The sample lists tens of thousands of clones, about 88% seen once, with about 17% in the top ten. Sequencing used peripheral blood. The receptors were gathered from a woman at least 80 years old with acute or convalescent COVID-19. Both conserved end residues are trimmed from each CDR3. The order of the fields is CDR3 protein, J gene, D gene, V gene. The D gene is left open where the match is weak.

ASSLSGRGKGGNTIY | TRBJ1-3 | NA | TRBV5-1
ASSLNSYGYT | TRBJ1-2 | NA | TRBV11-2
ASKGAWTGGFQPQH | TRBJ1-5 | TRBD1 | TRBV27
ATTGLFGNTIY | TRBJ1-3 | NA | TRBV10-3
ASSIANEQF | TRBJ2-1 | NA | TRBV12-3/TRBV12-4
ASSVGTGKNEQF | TRBJ2-1 | TRBD1 | TRBV9
ASSLTAGAPGELF | TRBJ2-2 | TRBD2 | TRBV5-4
ASSSTRTGVQETQY | TRBJ2-5 | TRBD1 | TRBV7-6
ASSEKVAAYNQPQH | TRBJ1-5 | NA | TRBV5-5
SVEGLGELF | TRBJ2-2 | NA | TRBV29-1
ASSLQRGFNEQF | TRBJ2-1 | TRBD2 | TRBV3-1/TRBV3-2
ASSPRDRGNNEQF | TRBJ2-1 | TRBD1 | TRBV3-1/TRBV3-2
SVATGPNEKLF | TRBJ1-4 | NA | TRBV29-1
SVRTVRNNYNSPLH | TRBJ1-6 | NA | TRBV29-1
ASSLAGTGVPYEQY | TRBJ2-7 | TRBD1 | TRBV7-2
ASAAPGQTNYGYT | TRBJ1-2 | NA | TRBV12-5
ASSLLVPLSEQF | TRBJ2-1 | NA | TRBV5-1
ASSGGTAGDYGYT | TRBJ1-2 | TRBD1 | TRBV28
ASSLGQGGSGNTIY | TRBJ1-3 | NA | TRBV13
ASSTPGLGAF | TRBJ1-1 | NA | TRBV11-3
ASSLGQGTDTQY | TRBJ2-3 | TRBD1 | TRBV2
ASSPGGQGAHGYT | TRBJ1-2 | TRBD1 | TRBV7-2
ASMRGQYSNQPQH | TRBJ1-5 | NA | TRBV19
ASSPQRGYTDTQY | TRBJ2-3 | TRBD2 | TRBV14
ASSPRDRGNADTQY | TRBJ2-3 | TRBD1 | TRBV6-2/TRBV6-3
ATRSGGKTGELF | TRBJ2-2 | TRBD2 | TRBV24-1
ASSRALTAGGTEAF | TRBJ1-1 | NA | TRBV3-1/TRBV3-2
ASSQVSGNTEAF | TRBJ1-1 | NA | TRBV4-1
ASSLGQGAGNTIY | TRBJ1-3 | TRBD1 | TRBV5-5
ASSAMIQGGGTDTQY | TRBJ2-3 | TRBD1 | TRBV9
ASSLSTGAPYEQY | TRBJ2-7 | TRBD1 | TRBV11-2
ASSLSDRWRNEQF | TRBJ2-1 | TRBD1 | TRBV27
ASSSSGGTTGELF | TRBJ2-2 | TRBD2 | TRBV5-1
ASSPSGSSETQY | TRBJ2-5 | NA | TRBV18
ASRDAGGPNEQF | TRBJ2-1 | TRBD2 | TRBV6-6
ASSAGGPGPTQY | TRBJ2-3 | NA | TRBV10-1
ASSLDPINRGQSGYT | TRBJ1-2 | TRBD1 | TRBV18
AISESKPGRNTEAF | TRBJ1-1 | NA | TRBV10-3
ASSELLQDYGYT | TRBJ1-2 | NA | TRBV2
ASSSAPGLTETGGYT | TRBJ1-2 | NA | TRBV12-1